This T cell receptor (beta chain) was captured by sequencing in a study of blood T cells in healthy people across ages. Study at large: There was about one barcoded beta molecule captured by template switching per two T cells. Whole-study findings and limits: More naive CD4+ cells and higher diversity were found in long-lived than in aged donors.

A second PCR of 7 to 11 cycles used a sample-barcoded 5' primer and a J-beta primer mix. Each of the cDNA molecules was tagged by a template-switch adaptor with 12 random nucleotides. TCRdb re-called the 5' RACE reads through MiXCR, storing one row per CDR3 protein. The sample lists 1.5 million to 2 million distinct CDR3 sequences, roughly 30% occurring once. In germline, CDR1 is DFQATT, CDR2 SNEGSKA (reference sequence). The length of the CDR3 is 13 residues. In regard to this clonotype: Its antigen is unidentified. An end of the junction differs from the germline gene, which may be a read error.

Every donor gave roughly 9.2 milliliters of peripheral blood. Specimen: blood. The sequence was obtained from a woman aged 25 to 39 in good health. The chain has TRBV20-1 and TRBJ1-5; weak D call: TRBD1 (5 bases). The CDR3 DNA reads as TGCAGTGCTGGAGACAGTAGCAATCAGCCCCAGCATTTT. This gives the protein CSAGDSSNQPQHF.